This T cell receptor beta chain comes out of a study of cytomegalovirus exposure and HLA in healthy donors. Study at large: In a later analysis, it was reported that the roughly 120 validation repertoires had been produced on the same platform as the roughly 700 repertoires belonging to the first cohort. Findings and caveats of the study: Some TCR beta chains (roughly 160 of them) were listed as cytomegalovirus-associated. TCR sequences were mostly rare, though some public TCRs occurred in many donors.

Profiling relied on immunoSEQ multiplex PCR, and the TCRdb table lists in-frame clones only, not all of them. In the table there are 250,000 to 400,000 clones, approximately 88% of which are singletons. V lost 5 bases and J lost 7, with 12 bases in between. CDR3 length equals 12 residues. Germline V lookup: CDR1 MNHNY, CDR2 SVGAGI (reference sequence). Concerning this clone: Its target is unknown.

The gene calls are TRBV6-6 and TRBJ2-7; D may be TRBD2 (6 bases). The receptor was derived from a man aged 30-40 years in good health and CMV-seronegative. Material for sequencing was PBMCs. CDR3 bases: TGTGCCAGCAGTATCCTTGGAGGGGAGCAGTACTTC. Its translation is CASSILGGEQYF.